A selection of T cell receptor beta chains follows, all from one sample in a study of blood T cell repertoires in COVID-19. This table comes from immunoSEQ multiplex PCR, and its TCRdb copy is limited to in-frame clones, with some not included. Among about 350,000 clones, more than 75% were seen once, and the ten largest hold roughly 5.3%. Sequenced input: PBMCs or T cells enriched from blood (not recorded which). The receptors here all came from a woman in her 30s who had recovered from COVID-19. Each CDR3 is given with its conserved first and last residue. The order of the fields is D gene, clone size, V gene, J gene, CDR3 protein, CDR3 DNA. D genes are given only for firm matches. Size is omitted from some rows. Given values are once, few, many or a class for expanded clones.

>-|-|TRBV18|TRBJ1-5
CASSPGRNQPQHF
TGTGCCAGCTCACCGGGCAGGAATCAGCCCCAGCATTTT
>-|-|TRBV11-2|TRBJ2-7
CASRLVGGLTYEQYF
TGTGCCAGCAGGCTGGTGGGGGGACTTACCTACGAGCAGTACTTC
>TRBD1|-|TRBV6-5|TRBJ1-2
CASSWDRGTYGYTF
TGTGCCAGCAGTTGGGACAGGGGAACCTATGGCTACACCTTC
>TRBD2|-|TRBV9|TRBJ2-1
CASSPSGGGFREQFF
TGTGCCAGCAGCCCCAGCGGGGGGGGTTTTAGGGAGCAGTTCTTC
>-|-|TRBV19|TRBJ1-4
CASSIERNEKLFF
TGTGCCAGTAGTATAGAACGGAATGAAAAACTGTTTTTT
>-|-|TRBV5-1|TRBJ1-1
CASSLASGVGGRTEAFF
TGCGCCAGCAGCTTGGCTTCCGGGGTAGGGGGTCGAACTGAAGCTTTCTTT
>-|-|TRBV6-5|TRBJ2-3
CASTFEGDTQYF
TGTGCCAGCACGTTCGAGGGAGATACGCAGTATTTT
>-|-|TRBV2|TRBJ1-2
CALRRDEGYGYTF
TGTGCTCTCAGGAGGGACGAGGGCTATGGCTACACCTTC
>TRBD1|-|TRBV4-1|TRBJ1-1
CASSHSGTGVRAFF
TGCGCCAGCAGCCATTCCGGGACAGGGGTTCGCGCTTTCTTT
>-|-|TRBV5-1|TRBJ2-4
CASRWSALGKNIQYF
TGCGCCAGCAGGTGGAGCGCGCTAGGCAAAAACATTCAGTACTTC
>TRBD1|-|TRBV6-2/TRBV6-3|TRBJ1-5
CASSYHATGSDQPQHF
TGTGCCAGCAGTTACCATGCGACAGGGAGCGATCAGCCCCAGCATTTT
>-|few|TRBV19|TRBJ2-1
CASSLISSASYNEQFF
TGTGCCAGTAGCCTCATATCTAGCGCCTCCTACAATGAGCAGTTCTTC
>-|-|TRBV7-9|TRBJ2-3
CASSWFEGTDTQYF
TGTGCCAGCAGCTGGTTCGAGGGCACAGATACGCAGTATTTT
>TRBD2|-|TRBV11-1|TRBJ2-3
CASSLAGAGGPDTQYF
TGTGCCAGCAGCTTAGCGGGAGCGGGGGGGCCAGATACGCAGTATTTT
>-|-|TRBV12-3/TRBV12-4|TRBJ1-1
CASSLDRVEAFF
TGTGCCAGCAGTTTAGACAGGGTGGAAGCTTTCTTT
>-|once|TRBV5-4|TRBJ2-1
CASSSVPGTFHEQFF
TGTGCCAGCAGCTCTGTCCCCGGGACATTCCATGAGCAGTTCTTC
>TRBD1|few|TRBV30|TRBJ1-6
CACRQGNNSPLHF
TGTGCCTGCCGACAGGGGAATAATTCACCCCTCCACTTT